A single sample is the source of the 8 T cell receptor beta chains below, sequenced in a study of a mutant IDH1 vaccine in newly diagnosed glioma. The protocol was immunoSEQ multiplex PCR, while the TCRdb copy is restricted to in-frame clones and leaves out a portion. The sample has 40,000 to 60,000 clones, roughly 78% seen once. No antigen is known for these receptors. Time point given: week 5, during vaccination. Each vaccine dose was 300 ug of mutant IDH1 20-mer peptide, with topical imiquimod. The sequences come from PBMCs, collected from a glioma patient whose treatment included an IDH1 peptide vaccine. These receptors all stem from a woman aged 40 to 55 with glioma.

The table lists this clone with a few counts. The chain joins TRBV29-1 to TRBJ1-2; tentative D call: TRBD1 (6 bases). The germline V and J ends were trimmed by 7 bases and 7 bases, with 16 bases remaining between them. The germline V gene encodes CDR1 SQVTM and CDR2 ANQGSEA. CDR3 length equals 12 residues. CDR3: CSDARGESGYTF. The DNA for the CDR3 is TGCAGCGACGCGAGGGGGGAAAGTGGCTACACCTTC.

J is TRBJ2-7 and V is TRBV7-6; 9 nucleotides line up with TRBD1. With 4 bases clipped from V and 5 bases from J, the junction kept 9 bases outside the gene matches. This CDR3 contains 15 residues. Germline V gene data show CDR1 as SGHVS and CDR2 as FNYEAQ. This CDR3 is CASSSRPGTGNEQYF. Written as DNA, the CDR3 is TGTGCCAGCAGCTCCCGTCCCGGGACAGGGAACGAGCAGTACTTC.

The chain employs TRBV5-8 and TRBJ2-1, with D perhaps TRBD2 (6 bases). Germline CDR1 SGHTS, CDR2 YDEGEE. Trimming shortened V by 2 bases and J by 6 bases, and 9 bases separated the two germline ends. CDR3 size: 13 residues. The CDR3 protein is CASSFRGTNEQFF. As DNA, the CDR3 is TGTGCCAGCAGCTTTCGGGGGACCAATGAGCAGTTCTTC.

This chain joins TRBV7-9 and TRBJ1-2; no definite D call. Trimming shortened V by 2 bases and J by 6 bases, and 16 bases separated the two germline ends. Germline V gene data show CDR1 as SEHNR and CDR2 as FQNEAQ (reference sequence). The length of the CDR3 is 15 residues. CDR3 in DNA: TGTGCCAGCAGCTTATTGGAACAGAAAGGGAATGGCTACACCTTC. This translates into CASSLLEQKGNGYTF.

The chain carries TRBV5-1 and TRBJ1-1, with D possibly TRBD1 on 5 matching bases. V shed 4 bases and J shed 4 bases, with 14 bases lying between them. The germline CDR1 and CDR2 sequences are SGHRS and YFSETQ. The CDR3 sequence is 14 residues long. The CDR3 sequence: CASSRGTQGTEAFF. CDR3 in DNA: TGCGCCAGCAGCCGGGGGACCCAGGGCACTGAAGCTTTCTTT.

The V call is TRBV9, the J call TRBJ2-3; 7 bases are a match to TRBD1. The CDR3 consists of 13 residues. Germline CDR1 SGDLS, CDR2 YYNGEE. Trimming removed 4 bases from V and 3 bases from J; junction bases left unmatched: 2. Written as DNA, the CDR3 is TGTGCCAGCAGCCCGGGACAGACAGATACGCAGTATTTT. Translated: CASSPGQTDTQYF.

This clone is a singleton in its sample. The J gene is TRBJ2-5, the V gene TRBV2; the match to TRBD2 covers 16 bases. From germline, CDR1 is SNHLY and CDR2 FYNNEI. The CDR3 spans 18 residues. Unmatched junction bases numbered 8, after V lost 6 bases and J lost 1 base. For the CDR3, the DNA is TGTGCCAGCAGCCTCGGGACTAGCGGGGGGGCGATCCAAGAGACCCAGTACTTC. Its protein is CASSLGTSGGAIQETQYF.

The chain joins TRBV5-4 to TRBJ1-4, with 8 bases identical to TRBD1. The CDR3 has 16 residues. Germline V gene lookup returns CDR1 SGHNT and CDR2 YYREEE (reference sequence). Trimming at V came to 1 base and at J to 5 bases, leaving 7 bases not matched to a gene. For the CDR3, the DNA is TGTGCCAGCAGCTTGACCTTGACAGGGGAGAATGAAAAACTGTTTTTT. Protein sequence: CASSLTLTGENEKLFF.